One and the same sample provided the 13 T cell receptor beta chains below, sequenced in a study of cytomegalovirus exposure and HLA in healthy donors. The PCR made use of 60 Vbeta and 13 Jbeta primers. The assay was immunoSEQ multiplex PCR, and TCRdb's table has in-frame clones only and misses some. The table includes some 120,000 clones, 82% detected once. Sequenced: PBMCs. These receptors all come from a woman between 18 and 29 years old in good health and CMV-seronegative.

The V gene is TRBV19, the J gene TRBJ1-5, with D hard to call. V lost 5 bases, J lost 3 bases, and 5 bases lay in between. The CDR3 is 12 amino acids. Germline CDR1 LNHDA, CDR2 SQIVND (reference sequence). The CDR3 sequence is CASSLNNQPQHF. The CDR3 DNA follows: TGTGCCAGTAGTTTAAACAATCAGCCCCAGCATTTT.

This chain uses TRBV5-4 with TRBJ1-2; no firm D call. Germline V gives CDR1 SGHNT, CDR2 YYREEE (reference sequence). The CDR3 runs 13 residues. The germline V and J ends were trimmed by 0 bases and 4 bases, with 7 bases remaining between them. The chain's CDR3 is CASSLDPVYGYTF. The CDR3 bases are TGTGCCAGCAGCTTGGATCCAGTCTATGGCTACACCTTC. The complete variable domain, with remaining parts taken from reference TRBV5-4 and TRBJ1-2, reads ETGVTQSPTHLIKTRGQQVTLRCSSQSGHNTVSWYQQALGQGPQFIFQYYREEENGRGNFPPRFSGLQFPNYSSELNVNALELDDSALYLCASSLDPVYGYTFGSGTRLTVV.

This chain uses TRBV19 with TRBJ2-7, with TRBD1 as a possible D gene (5 bases). This CDR3 comprises 12 residues. The V gene's germline CDR1 is LNHDA and CDR2 SQIVND (reference sequence). The V and J ends lost 3 bases and 5 bases respectively, with 8 bases between them. DNA of the CDR3: TGTGCCAGTAGTATCTCAGGGCACGAGCAGTACTTC. As protein: CASSISGHEQYF.

The CDR3, as DNA: TGTGCCATCCGGTCCGGGACAAACACCGGGGAGCTGTTTTTT. Its translation is CAIRSGTNTGELFF. V gene TRBV6-5 combines with J gene TRBJ2-2; a weak D match, TRBD1 (6 bases). Germline CDR1 reads MNHEY; CDR2 reads SVGAGI. Trimming pared 10 bases from V and 2 bases from J, leaving 14 bases between. This CDR3 comprises 14 residues.

This chain uses TRBV7-9 with TRBJ2-7, with a tentative D call TRBD2 (5 bases). The germline gives CDR1 SEHNR, CDR2 FQNEAQ (reference sequence). V shed 4 bases and J shed 0 bases, with 10 bases lying between them. CDR3 length: 14 residues. The chain's CDR3 is CASSSREFSYEQYF. The DNA for the CDR3 is TGTGCCAGCAGCTCCCGGGAATTCTCCTACGAGCAGTACTTC.

This chain connects TRBV10-2 to TRBJ2-3, with unresolved D. V gave up 5 bases and J gave up 3 bases, with 24 bases separating them. Germline CDR1 WSHSY, CDR2 SAAADI. This CDR3 is built from 18 residues. Here the CDR3 reads CASSLASFSVSSTDTQYF. The CDR3 DNA is TGCGCCAGCAGTTTGGCTAGTTTTTCGGTCTCCTCTACAGATACGCAGTATTTT.

The chain employs TRBV18 and TRBJ2-1, with 12 nucleotides matching TRBD2. J was trimmed by 8 bases and V by 3 bases; bases with no gene match: 8. Germline CDR1 and CDR2: KGHSH and LQKENI. The CDR3 consists of 16 residues. CDR3 amino acids: CASSPLAGGKGYEQFF. The CDR3 bases are TGTGCCAGCTCACCTCTAGCGGGAGGGAAGGGCTATGAGCAGTTCTTC.

This sequence joins TRBV29-1 and TRBJ1-2; D is unresolved. Germline loops: CDR1 SQVTM, CDR2 ANQGSEA. The V gene lost 4 bases and the J gene lost 4 bases, with 16 bases spanning the gap. The CDR3 runs to 14 residues. The chain's CDR3 is CSVVQTRELYGYTF. CDR3 nucleotide sequence: TGCAGCGTTGTCCAGACAAGAGAACTCTATGGCTACACCTTC.

The genes are TRBV7-9 and TRBJ1-1, with 10 positions matching TRBD1. Per germline, CDR1 SEHNR and CDR2 FQNEAQ (reference sequence). The CDR3 has 15 amino acids. Losses at the gene ends were 5 bases for V and 3 bases for J; bases not matched to a gene: 6. CDR3 coding DNA: TGTGCCAGCAGCCCCGGACAGGGGGAGGACACTGAAGCTTTCTTT. This sequence encodes CASSPGQGEDTEAFF.

The CDR3 here is CASSQEGASNTDTQYF. As DNA, the CDR3 is TGTGCCAGCAGCCAAGAGGGGGCCAGTAACACAGATACGCAGTATTTT. The chain has TRBV4-2 and TRBJ2-3; maybe TRBD1 (6 bases). CDR1 is LGHNA, CDR2 YNFKEQ, per germline. The CDR3 has 16 residues. V was trimmed by 0 bases and J by 2 bases, leaving 12 bases between them.

This chain links TRBV7-2 with TRBJ2-3; 15 bases agree with TRBD2. The CDR3 length is 16 residues. Germline CDR1 reads SGHTA; CDR2 reads FQGNSA. Unmatched junction bases numbered 4, after V lost 5 bases and J lost 4 bases. The CDR3 nucleotides are TGTGCCAGCAGCCTTCGGACTAGCGGGGGGGCAGATACGCAGTATTTT. Translating gives CASSLRTSGGADTQYF.

This chain connects TRBV4-3 to TRBJ2-7, with TRBD1 identical over 8 bases. With V trimmed by 4 bases and J by 1 base, 6 bases remained unmatched. From germline, CDR1 is LGHNA and CDR2 YSLEER. The CDR3 spans 15 residues. The DNA for the CDR3 is TGCGCCAGCAGCCCCCATCACAGGGGGTCCTACGAGCAGTACTTC. Translating gives CASSPHHRGSYEQYF.

The chain has TRBV5-6 and TRBJ2-3, with a possible D match to TRBD1 (5 bases). From germline, CDR1 is SGHDT and CDR2 YYEEEE. The CDR3 has 13 residues. V lost 3 bases, J lost 11 bases, and 16 bases lay in between. CDR3 nucleotide sequence: TGTGCCAGCAGCTACCTGGGGCCATACGAGCAGTATTTT. Translation: CASSYLGPYEQYF. Drawing the rest from reference TRBV5-6 and TRBJ2-3, the complete variable domain is DAGVTQSPTHLIKTRGQQVTLRCSPKSGHDTVSWYQQALGQGPQFIFQYYEEEERQRGNFPDRFSGHQFPNYSSELNVNALLLGDSALYLCASSYLGPYEQYFGPGTRLTVL.